What follows describes a single T cell receptor beta chain. The data were produced by immunoSEQ multiplex PCR, yet TCRdb's version contains in-frame clones alone and is incomplete. Among around 130,000 clones, around four fifths were seen once, and the ten largest hold around 13%. The entry originates in a study of blood T cell repertoires in COVID-19. The germline V gene has CDR1 MRHNA and CDR2 SNTAGT. The CDR3 is 12 amino acids. Trimming shortened V by 8 bases and J by 1 base, and 8 bases separated the two germline ends. This chain links TRBV6-4 with TRBJ1-1, with TRBD1 as a possible D gene (5 bases). The source of this sequence is a human donor in a cohort sampled during active COVID-19. The source material was peripheral blood. The CDR3 is CASSGQNTEAFF. The CDR3 nucleotides are TGTGCCAGCTCCGGACAGAACACTGAAGCTTTCTTT.